This T cell receptor (beta chain) is from a study of blood T cell repertoires in COVID-19. Study context: Both acute and convalescent COVID-19 samples were obtained from the United States, Italy and Spain. T cells, B-cell-depleted T cells, or PBMCs supplied cDNA or gDNA.

Per germline, CDR1 ENHRY and CDR2 SYGVKD. CDR3 length: 12 amino acids. Between the trimmed V and J ends, which lost 2 bases and 7 bases, there was a span of 8 bases. Study processing details: Quantification of nucleated cells was approximated via reference gene primer amplification. Measured with immunoSEQ multiplex PCR; TCRdb has only the in-frame clones, and not every one. From that table come the V and J calls and clone size; the DNA was used to work out D and trimming. The table includes more than 200,000 clones, roughly 82% detected once. The sample taken for sequencing was peripheral blood. The genes are TRBV10-3 and TRBJ1-2; D gene unclear. The TCR was taken from a middle-aged woman who had recovered from COVID-19. The CDR3 sequence: CAISEREGGYTF. The CDR3, as DNA: TGTGCCATCAGTGAGAGGGAGGGTGGCTACACCTTC.